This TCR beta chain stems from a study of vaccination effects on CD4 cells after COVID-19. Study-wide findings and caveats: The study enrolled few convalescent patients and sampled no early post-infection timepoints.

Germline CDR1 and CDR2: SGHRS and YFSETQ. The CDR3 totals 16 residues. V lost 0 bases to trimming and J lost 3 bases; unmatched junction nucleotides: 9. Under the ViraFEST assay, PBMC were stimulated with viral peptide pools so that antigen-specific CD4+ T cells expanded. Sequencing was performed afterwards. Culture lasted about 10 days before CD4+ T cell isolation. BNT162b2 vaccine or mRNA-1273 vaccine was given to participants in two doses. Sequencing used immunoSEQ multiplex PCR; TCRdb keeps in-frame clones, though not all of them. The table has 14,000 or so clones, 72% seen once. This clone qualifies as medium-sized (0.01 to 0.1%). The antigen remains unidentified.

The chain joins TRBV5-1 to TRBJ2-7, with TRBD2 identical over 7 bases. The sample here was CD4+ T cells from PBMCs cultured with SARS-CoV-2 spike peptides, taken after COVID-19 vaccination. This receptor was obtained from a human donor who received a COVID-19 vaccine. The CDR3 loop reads CASSLAPGRGDYEQYF. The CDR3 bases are TGCGCCAGCAGCTTGGCCCCGGGACGGGGGGACTACGAGCAGTACTTC. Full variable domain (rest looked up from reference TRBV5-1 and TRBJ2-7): KAGVTQTPRYLIKTRGQQVTLSCSPISGHRSVSWYQQTPGQGLQFLFEYFSETQRNKGNFPGRFSGRQFSNSRSEMNVSTLELGDSALYLCASSLAPGRGDYEQYFGPGTRLTVT.